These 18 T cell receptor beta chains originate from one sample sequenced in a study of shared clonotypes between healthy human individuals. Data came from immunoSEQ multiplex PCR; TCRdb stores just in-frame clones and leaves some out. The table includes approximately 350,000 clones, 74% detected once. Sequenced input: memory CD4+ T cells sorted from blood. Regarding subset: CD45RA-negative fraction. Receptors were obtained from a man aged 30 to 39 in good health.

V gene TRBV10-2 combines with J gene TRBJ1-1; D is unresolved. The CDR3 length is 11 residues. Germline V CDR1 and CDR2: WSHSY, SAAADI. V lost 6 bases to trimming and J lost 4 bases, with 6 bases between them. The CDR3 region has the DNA TGCGCCAGCAGGGACGGCACTGAAGCTTTCTTT. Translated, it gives CASRDGTEAFF.

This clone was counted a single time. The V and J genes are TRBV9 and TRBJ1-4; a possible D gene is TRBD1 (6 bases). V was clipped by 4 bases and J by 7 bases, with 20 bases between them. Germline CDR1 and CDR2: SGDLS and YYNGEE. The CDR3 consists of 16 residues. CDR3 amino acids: CASSSRGGVSGEKLFF. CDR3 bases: TGTGCCAGCAGCTCCCGAGGGGGGGTATCGGGTGAAAAACTGTTTTTT.

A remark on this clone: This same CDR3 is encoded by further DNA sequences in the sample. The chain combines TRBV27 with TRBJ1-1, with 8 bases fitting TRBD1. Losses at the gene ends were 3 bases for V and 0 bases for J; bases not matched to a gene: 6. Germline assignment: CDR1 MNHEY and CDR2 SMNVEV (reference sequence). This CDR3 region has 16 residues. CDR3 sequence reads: CASSLKTGAMNTEAFF. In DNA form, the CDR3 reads TGTGCCAGCAGTTTGAAGACAGGGGCGATGAACACTGAAGCTTTCTTT.

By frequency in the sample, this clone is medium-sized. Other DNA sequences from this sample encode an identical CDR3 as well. The CDR3 spells CASSLSRQGAYEQYF. The CDR3 region has the DNA TGTGCCAGCAGTTTATCACGACAGGGGGCTTACGAGCAGTACTTC. The chain employs TRBV28 and TRBJ2-7; TRBD1 matches at 10 bases. Trimming took 1 base from V and 4 from J; bases not matched to a gene: 4. CDR1 is MDHEN, CDR2 SYDVKM, per germline. The CDR3 spans 15 residues.

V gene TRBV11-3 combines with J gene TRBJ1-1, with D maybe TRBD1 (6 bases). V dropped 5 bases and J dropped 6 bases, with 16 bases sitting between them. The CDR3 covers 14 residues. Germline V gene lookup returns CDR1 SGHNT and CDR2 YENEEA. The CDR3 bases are TGTGCCAGCAGCCGATTGACAGGAGTACCTGAAGCTTTCTTT. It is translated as CASSRLTGVPEAFF.

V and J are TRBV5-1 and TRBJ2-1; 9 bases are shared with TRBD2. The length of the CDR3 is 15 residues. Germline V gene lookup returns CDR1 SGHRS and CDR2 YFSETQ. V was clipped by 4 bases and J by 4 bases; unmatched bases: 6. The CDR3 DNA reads TGCGCCAGCAGCCAAGCTAGCGGGACGTACAATGAGCAGTTCTTC. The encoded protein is CASSQASGTYNEQFF.

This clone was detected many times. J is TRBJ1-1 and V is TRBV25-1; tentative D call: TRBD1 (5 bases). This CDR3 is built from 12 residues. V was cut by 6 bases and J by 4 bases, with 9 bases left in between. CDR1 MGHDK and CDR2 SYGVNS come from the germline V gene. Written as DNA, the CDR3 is TGTGCCAGCAGCAGGGTCCCCACTGAAGCTTTCTTT. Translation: CASSRVPTEAFF.

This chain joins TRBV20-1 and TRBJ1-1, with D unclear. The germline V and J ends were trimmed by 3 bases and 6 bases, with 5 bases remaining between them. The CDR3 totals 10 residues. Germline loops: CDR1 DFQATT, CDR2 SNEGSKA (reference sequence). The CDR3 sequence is CSASGPEAFF. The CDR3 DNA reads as TGCAGTGCTAGTGGGCCTGAAGCTTTCTTT.

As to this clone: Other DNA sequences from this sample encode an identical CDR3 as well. Here the CDR3 reads CASSLYRGSTDTQYF. The CDR3 DNA is TGTGCCAGCAGTTTATACAGGGGAAGCACAGATACGCAGTATTTT. V usage is TRBV2 and J usage is TRBJ2-3; the match to TRBD1 covers 7 bases. Germline-derived CDR1 and CDR2 are SNHLY and FYNNEI. V trimming: 5 bases; J trimming: 0 bases; junction bases outside the gene matches: 5. This CDR3 region has 15 residues.

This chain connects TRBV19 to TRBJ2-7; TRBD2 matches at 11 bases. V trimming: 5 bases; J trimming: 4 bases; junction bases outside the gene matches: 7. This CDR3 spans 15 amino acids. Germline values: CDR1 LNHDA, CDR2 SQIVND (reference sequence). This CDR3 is CASSDPGTSGYEQYF. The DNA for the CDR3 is TGTGCCAGTAGTGACCCCGGGACTAGCGGTTACGAGCAGTACTTC. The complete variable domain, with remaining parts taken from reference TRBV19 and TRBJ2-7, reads DGGITQSPKYLFRKEGQNVTLSCEQNLNHDAMYWYRQDPGQGLRLIYYSQIVNDFQKGDIAEGYSVSREKKESFPLTVTSAQKNPTAFYLCASSDPGTSGYEQYFGPGTRLTVT.

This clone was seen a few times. The CDR3 region is CASSPARDYEQYF. DNA of the CDR3: TGTGCCAGCTCACCCGCCAGGGACTACGAGCAGTACTTC. This rearrangement joins TRBV18 to TRBJ2-7; TRBD1 is a possible D gene (5 bases). Germline V lookup: CDR1 KGHSH, CDR2 LQKENI. This CDR3 region has 13 residues. Trimming stripped 3 bases from V and 3 bases from J, with 9 bases between.

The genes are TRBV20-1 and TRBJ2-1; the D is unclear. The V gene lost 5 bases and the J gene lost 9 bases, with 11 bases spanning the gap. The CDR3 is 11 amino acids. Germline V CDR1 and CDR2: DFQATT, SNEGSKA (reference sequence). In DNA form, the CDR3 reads TGCAGTGCTCCCAGGCTGGGTGAGCAGTTCTTC. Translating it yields CSAPRLGEQFF.

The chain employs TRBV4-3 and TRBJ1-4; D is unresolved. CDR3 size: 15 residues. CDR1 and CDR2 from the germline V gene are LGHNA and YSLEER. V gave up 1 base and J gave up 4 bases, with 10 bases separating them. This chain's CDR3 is CASSQGIASNEKLFF. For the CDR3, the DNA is TGCGCCAGCAGCCAAGGGATAGCCAGTAATGAAAAACTGTTTTTT.

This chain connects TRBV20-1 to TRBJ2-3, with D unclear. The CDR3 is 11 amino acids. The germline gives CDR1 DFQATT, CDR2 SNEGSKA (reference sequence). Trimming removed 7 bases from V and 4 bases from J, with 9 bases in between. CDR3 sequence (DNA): TGCAGTGTCCGGGTGTCAGATACGCAGTATTTT. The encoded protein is CSVRVSDTQYF.

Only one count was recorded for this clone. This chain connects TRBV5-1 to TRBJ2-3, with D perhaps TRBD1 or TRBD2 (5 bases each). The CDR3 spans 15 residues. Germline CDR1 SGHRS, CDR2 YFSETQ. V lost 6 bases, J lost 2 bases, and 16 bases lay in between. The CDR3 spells CASTSRGGPTDTQYF. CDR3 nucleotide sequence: TGCGCCAGCACCTCTCGGGGCGGACCCACAGATACGCAGTATTTT.

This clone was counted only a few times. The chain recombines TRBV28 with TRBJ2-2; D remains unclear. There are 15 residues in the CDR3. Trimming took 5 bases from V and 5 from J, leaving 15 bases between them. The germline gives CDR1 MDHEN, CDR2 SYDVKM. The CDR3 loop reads CASSVTHAGTGELFF. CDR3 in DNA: TGTGCCAGCAGTGTGACTCACGCCGGGACCGGGGAGCTGTTTTTT.

The CDR3 bases are TGTGCCAGAGCAATGTCTAGGCCAGGGCCACGAGAGACCCAGTACTTC. Translation: CARAMSRPGPRETQYF. This chain joins TRBV2 and TRBJ2-5; TRBD1 might be the D (5 bases). This CDR3 spans 16 amino acids. The germline gives CDR1 SNHLY, CDR2 FYNNEI. Trimming removed 9 bases from V and 4 bases from J, with 24 bases in between.

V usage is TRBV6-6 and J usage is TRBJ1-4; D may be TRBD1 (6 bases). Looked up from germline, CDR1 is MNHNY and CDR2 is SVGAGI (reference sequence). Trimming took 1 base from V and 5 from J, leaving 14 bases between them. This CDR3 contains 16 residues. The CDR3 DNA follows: TGTGCCAGCAGTTACTACAGGGTGGAGGGGAATGAAAAACTGTTTTTT. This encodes CASSYYRVEGNEKLFF.